A single sample is the source of the 20 T cell receptor beta chains below, sequenced in a study of shared clonotypes between healthy human individuals. Profiling relied on immunoSEQ multiplex PCR, and the TCRdb table lists in-frame clones only, not all of them. The sample holds more than 2,000,000 clones, about 92% seen once. The sample comprised naive CD4+ T cells from PBMCs. The subset here: CD45RA+ positively selected. The source is a man between 18 and 35 years old in good health. Some clones in this sample may be carry-over from other donors' samples.

The rearrangement joins TRBV29-1 to TRBJ2-5; the D is unclear. CDR3 length: 12 amino acids. Germline V gene sequence: CDR1 SQVTM, CDR2 ANQGSEA. V lost 7 bases and J lost 4, with 13 bases in between. DNA of the CDR3: TGCAGCGCCAGCCGAAGGCTAGAGACCCAGTACTTC. Translation gives CSASRRLETQYF.

This chain joins TRBV28 and TRBJ1-5; 7 bases are a match to TRBD1. This CDR3 has 13 amino acids. Losses at the gene ends were 10 bases for V and 6 bases for J; bases not matched to a gene: 9. Germline-derived CDR1 and CDR2 are MDHEN and SYDVKM. For the CDR3, the DNA is TGTGCCACCGACGACAGGGCGCTTCAGCCCCAGCATTTT. Its protein is CATDDRALQPQHF.

The rearrangement links TRBV2 to TRBJ1-2; possibly TRBD1 for D (5 bases). CDR1 and CDR2 (germline): SNHLY, FYNNEI. This CDR3 contains 16 residues. The ends were cut back, 0 bases at V and 8 bases at J, with 19 bases in the middle. Written as DNA, the CDR3 is TGTGCCAGCAGTGAAGCGCTTTGGTTTGGAGGGGAAGGCTACACCTTC. Its protein product is CASSEALWFGGEGYTF.

The chain employs TRBV2 and TRBJ2-7; D possibly corresponds to TRBD1 (5 bases). Deletions cut 1 base from V and 3 bases from J, with 7 bases between. The CDR3 is 13 amino acids. Germline CDR1 is SNHLY and CDR2 is FYNNEI. The CDR3 spells CASSEETVYEQYF. The CDR3 DNA follows: TGTGCCAGCAGTGAAGAGACAGTCTACGAGCAGTACTTC.

The J gene is TRBJ2-7, the V gene TRBV19, with 7 positions matching TRBD2. The CDR3 covers 14 residues. J lost 0 bases, V lost 3 bases, and 2 bases had no gene match. The germline CDR1 and CDR2 sequences are LNHDA and SQIVND (reference sequence). The CDR3 loop reads CASSIASGSYEQYF. The CDR3 nucleotides read TGTGCCAGTAGTATTGCTAGCGGCTCCTACGAGCAGTACTTC.

This chain joins TRBV7-8 and TRBJ1-1, with 9 nucleotides matching TRBD1. The germline V gene encodes CDR1 SGHVS and CDR2 FQNEAQ. The CDR3 contains 16 residues. Unmatched junction bases numbered 10, after V lost 3 bases and J lost 5 bases. CDR3 region: CASSFGTGHEGTEAFF. The DNA for the CDR3 is TGTGCCAGCAGCTTTGGGACAGGGCATGAAGGGACTGAAGCTTTCTTT.

V usage is TRBV28 and J usage is TRBJ1-4; perhaps TRBD1 as D (5 bases). The CDR3 is 13 amino acids. With 6 bases removed from V and 7 bases from J, the gap between germline ends came to 12 bases. Germline V gene lookup returns CDR1 MDHEN and CDR2 SYDVKM. This CDR3 reads CASSLRQIEKLFF. The CDR3 DNA reads TGTGCCAGCAGCCTTCGACAGATTGAAAAACTGTTTTTT.

The rearrangement joins TRBV7-9 to TRBJ2-1; TRBD1 might be the D (6 bases). The V end lost 4 bases, the J end lost 2 bases, and 18 bases lay between the germline ends. The CDR3 is 17 amino acids. Germline values: CDR1 SEHNR, CDR2 FQNEAQ (reference sequence). DNA of the CDR3: TGTGCCAGCAGCTCCTGGGGCTCACAGGGAACCTACAATGAGCAGTTCTTC. Protein: CASSSWGSQGTYNEQFF.

J is TRBJ1-4 and V is TRBV11-2; D is ambiguous. With 5 bases removed from V and 4 bases from J, the gap between germline ends came to 20 bases. Germline-derived CDR1 and CDR2 are SGHAT and FQNNGV. This CDR3 comprises 17 residues. Here the CDR3 reads CASSPLAFGMDNEKLFF. CDR3 DNA: TGTGCCAGCAGCCCGTTAGCGTTCGGGATGGATAATGAAAAACTGTTTTTT. Based on the CDR3 plus reference TRBV11-2 and TRBJ1-4, the full variable domain is EAGVAQSPRYKIIEKRQSVAFWCNPISGHATLYWYQQILGQGPKLLIQFQNNGVVDDSQLPKDRFSAERLKGVDSTLKIQPAKLEDSAVYLCASSPLAFGMDNEKLFFGSGTQLSVL.

The rearrangement joins TRBV29-1 to TRBJ2-1; no clear D gene. This CDR3 spans 14 amino acids. The V end was cut by 2 bases, the J end by 1 base, with 9 bases between. Germline lookup yields CDR1 SQVTM and CDR2 ANQGSEA. In DNA, the CDR3 is TGCAGCGTTGAAAGGGTTAAGTCCTACAATGAGCAGTTCTTC. It yields the protein CSVERVKSYNEQFF.

Notes on this clone: The same CDR3 also results from other DNA sequences found in this sample. V is TRBV9 and J is TRBJ1-5, with 10 bases lining up with TRBD1. Germline CDR1 SGDLS, CDR2 YYNGEE. V was pared by 2 bases and J by 2 bases, with 4 bases of the junction left unmatched. This CDR3 has 16 residues. The CDR3 DNA is TGTGCCAGCAGCGTTGGGACAGGGGAGGGCAATCAGCCCCAGCATTTT. It yields the protein CASSVGTGEGNQPQHF.

J is TRBJ1-1 and V is TRBV6-1, with D unclear. Trimming cost V 6 bases and J 0 bases, with 14 bases left between them. The CDR3 consists of 15 residues. Germline V gene sequence: CDR1 MNHNS, CDR2 SASEGT. CDR3 region: CASSKEPYMNTEAFF. CDR3 nucleotides: TGTGCCAGCAGCAAGGAGCCTTACATGAACACTGAAGCTTTCTTT.

Concerning this clone itself: Different DNA sequences within this sample yield the same CDR3. The chain combines TRBV6-6 with TRBJ1-5, with D possibly matching TRBD1 (5 bases). From germline, CDR1 is MNHNY and CDR2 SVGAGI (reference sequence). The CDR3 is 13 residues long. V gave up 2 bases and J gave up 4 bases, with 6 bases separating them. CDR3 DNA sequence: TGTGCCAGCAGTTACACAGGTAATCAGCCCCAGCATTTT. It encodes CASSYTGNQPQHF.

This clone was seen only once. Other nucleotide sequences in the sample specify the same CDR3. V is TRBV9 and J is TRBJ2-2; D gene unclear. The CDR3 has 13 residues. V lost 0 bases and J 5 bases, leaving 5 bases between the germline ends. CDR1 is SGDLS and CDR2 is YYNGEE in the germline V gene. CDR3 sequence: CASSVVRTGELFF. The CDR3 DNA follows: TGTGCCAGCAGCGTAGTCAGAACCGGGGAGCTGTTTTTT.

The chain carries TRBV30 and TRBJ2-3; the D is unclear. The CDR3 runs to 12 residues. V lost 2 bases and J 11 bases, leaving 14 bases between the germline ends. In germline, CDR1 is GTSNPN, CDR2 SVGIG (reference sequence). CDR3 bases: TGTGCCTGGAGTCCAGCTGCTATAGAGCAGTATTTT. Translated, it gives CAWSPAAIEQYF.

The J gene is TRBJ2-5, the V gene TRBV27, with D unclear. Trimming left V 5 bases short and J 5 bases short, with 12 bases between. This CDR3 comprises 13 residues. The germline V gene has CDR1 MNHEY and CDR2 SMNVEV (reference sequence). CDR3 DNA: TGTGCCAGCAGTCGAAAATTTGGGGAGACCCAGTACTTC. This translates into CASSRKFGETQYF.

The chain is built from TRBV6-1 and TRBJ2-2; D is unclear. Germline CDR1 reads MNHNS; CDR2 reads SASEGT. The germline V and J ends were trimmed by 1 base and 7 bases, with 7 bases remaining between them. The CDR3 extends over 13 amino acids. The CDR3 DNA follows: TGTGCCAGCAGTGAAGTCCGGGTCGGGGAGCTGTTTTTT. Encoded protein: CASSEVRVGELFF.

The CDR3 DNA reads TGTGCCAGCAGCCGTATCCCGGGACAGGGTACTGAAGCTTTCTTT. It yields the protein CASSRIPGQGTEAFF. V gene TRBV5-6 combines with J gene TRBJ1-1; the match to TRBD1 covers 9 bases. Germline loops: CDR1 SGHDT, CDR2 YYEEEE. The junction had 9 bases not matched to a gene; V was cut back by 4 bases and J by 5 bases. This CDR3 has 15 amino acids.

V usage is TRBV6-1 and J usage is TRBJ2-3; 7 bases map to TRBD1. Looked up from germline, CDR1 is MNHNS and CDR2 is SASEGT. Trimming removed 4 bases from V and 8 bases from J; junction bases left unmatched: 15. This CDR3 region has 16 residues. The CDR3 loop is CASSAYSEGGAGTQYF. For the CDR3, the DNA is TGTGCCAGCAGTGCCTACTCCGAAGGGGGCGCGGGTACGCAGTATTTT.

This chain uses TRBV5-1 with TRBJ1-1, with no clear D. This CDR3 is built from 13 residues. V lost 4 bases, J lost 1 base, and 8 bases lay in between. Per germline, CDR1 SGHRS and CDR2 YFSETQ. The CDR3 loop is CASSGGENTEAFF. The CDR3 DNA reads TGCGCCAGCAGCGGCGGGGAGAACACTGAAGCTTTCTTT.